What follows are 30 T cell receptor beta chains derived from one specimen sequenced in a study of blood T cells in healthy people across ages (dated by TCRdb to between 2015 and 2017). Library prep was done by 5' RACE. The instrument given in TCRdb is Illumina HiSeq 2500. The second PCR ran for roughly 7 to 12 cycles and used a J-beta primer mix along with a sample-barcoded 5' primer. TCRdb trimmed the raw reads at Q25, called clones with MiXCR and kept productive beta chains. Rows are combined by CDR3 protein, so each entry shows the most common genes and DNA. This sample gives 650,000 to 800,000 distinct CDR3 sequences in total; 52% of them show up just once. The ten largest clonotypes hold roughly 13% of the sample. The source material was blood. Every receptor here comes from a woman of 80 years or more in good health.

This rearrangement joins TRBV25-1 to TRBJ2-2, with D perhaps TRBD2 (5 bases). CDR3 length: 14 residues. V was trimmed by 3 bases and J by 3 bases, leaving 8 bases between them. Germline CDR1 is MGHDK and CDR2 is SYGVNS. The CDR3, as DNA: TGTGCCAGCAGTGAGTCCGGGGACACCGGGGAGCTGTTTTTT. Its protein is CASSESGDTGELFF.

The chain carries TRBV3-1 and TRBJ2-1; D ambiguous. This CDR3 has 14 residues. Deletions cut 0 bases from V and 5 bases from J, with 8 bases between. Germline V gives CDR1 LGHDT, CDR2 YNNKEL (reference sequence). In DNA form, the CDR3 reads TGTGCCAGCAGCCAAGAAACAGAGAACAATGAGCAGTTCTTC. Translating gives CASSQETENNEQFF.

This clonotype was detected only a few times. The rearrangement uses TRBV7-2 and TRBJ2-2, with D uncertain. The CDR3 length is 13 residues. V lost 5 bases and J 6 bases, leaving 10 bases between the germline ends. The germline gives CDR1 SGHTA, CDR2 FQGNSA. The CDR3 DNA reads as TGTGCCAGCAGCGCACAACCAGCCGGGGAGCTGTTTTTT. The encoded protein is CASSAQPAGELFF.

Comment on this clonotype: This may come from a read error, since a much larger clone is one base off. This chain joins TRBV21-1 and TRBJ2-1. TRBV21-1 has pseudogene status. CDR3 length equals 14 residues. CDR3 amino acids: CASSKVREHDEQFF. CDR3 coding DNA: TGTGCCAGCAGCAAAGTCAGAGAGCACGATGAGCAGTTCTTC.

The gene calls are TRBV20-1 and TRBJ1-5; D not certain. CDR1 is DFQATT and CDR2 is SNEGSKA in the germline V gene (reference sequence). The V end was cut by 4 bases, the J end by 0 bases, with 4 bases between. The CDR3 contains 12 residues. The CDR3 DNA reads TGCAGTGCTAAGGGTAGCAATCAGCCCCAGCATTTT. Protein: CSAKGSNQPQHF.

The J gene is TRBJ2-1, the V gene TRBV7-3; no reliable D call. The V end was cut by 5 bases, the J end by 8 bases, with 10 bases between. The germline gives CDR1 SGHTA, CDR2 FQGTGA. The CDR3 has 12 amino acids. Here the CDR3 reads CASSLTPDEQFF. CDR3 nucleotides: TGTGCCAGCAGCCTTACTCCGGATGAGCAGTTCTTC.

This chain uses TRBV5-1 with TRBJ1-4; D not resolved. From germline, CDR1 is SGHRS and CDR2 YFSETQ. The CDR3 is 13 amino acids. V shed 4 bases and J shed 8 bases, with 12 bases lying between them. CDR3 nucleotide sequence: TGCGCCAGCAGCGATGGCATTCAAGAAAAACTGTTTTTT. Amino acids: CASSDGIQEKLFF.

This clonotype was detected ten times or more. The chain has TRBV27 and TRBJ2-4, with TRBD2 matching 10 bases. Germline CDR1 MNHEY, CDR2 SMNVEV (reference sequence). The CDR3 runs to 18 residues. With 7 bases clipped from V and 1 base from J, the junction kept 13 bases outside the gene matches. CDR3 DNA: TGTGCCAGCAAGGACTCTAGCGGGAGTTTATTGGCCAAAAACATTCAGTACTTC. Protein sequence: CASKDSSGSLLAKNIQYF.

The J gene is TRBJ2-1, the V gene TRBV7-3; D remains ambiguous. V lost 0 bases and J 13 bases, leaving 13 bases between the germline ends. This CDR3 comprises 13 residues. CDR1 is SGHTA, CDR2 FQGTGA, per germline. CDR3 loop: CASSLTDRGTQFF. The DNA for the CDR3 is TGTGCCAGCAGCTTAACGGACCGCGGCACCCAGTTCTTC.

Many counts were recorded for this clonotype. The chain has TRBV7-2 and TRBJ2-5, with D tentatively TRBD1 (6 bases). CDR3 length equals 16 residues. Germline CDR1 is SGHTA and CDR2 is FQGNSA. The germline V and J ends were trimmed by 1 base and 1 base, with 13 bases remaining between them. CDR3 in amino acids: CASSLEVTGIQETQYF. The CDR3 region has the DNA TGTGCCAGCAGCTTAGAGGTGACAGGAATCCAAGAGACCCAGTACTTC.

The rearrangement uses TRBV7-2 and TRBJ2-5; a possible D gene is TRBD1 (7 bases). The CDR3 loop spans 15 amino acids. The germline V gene has CDR1 SGHTA and CDR2 FQGNSA. Deletions cut 5 bases from V and 5 bases from J, with 18 bases between. CDR3 in DNA: TGTGCCAGCAGCGCGGGACAGACTCTGGGGGAGACCCAGTACTTC. It specifies CASSAGQTLGETQYF. The full variable domain, with the rest looked up from reference TRBV7-2 and TRBJ2-5, is GAGVSQSPSNKVTEKGKDVELRCDPISGHTALYWYRQSLGQGLEFLIYFQGNSAPDKSGLPSDRFSAERTGGSVSTLTIQRTQQEDSAVYLCASSAGQTLGETQYFGPGTRLLVL.

This clonotype appeared many times. V is TRBV20-1 and J is TRBJ2-6; 10 bases align to TRBD1. Germline CDR1 and CDR2: DFQATT and SNEGSKA (reference sequence). CDR3 size: 18 residues. V shed 5 bases and J 0 bases; nucleotides not matched to a gene: 10. CDR3 sequence (DNA): TGCAGTGCTCCCCGCGGGGACAGGGGTTTCTCTGGGGCCAACGTCCTGACTTTC. It is translated as CSAPRGDRGFSGANVLTF.

The V call is TRBV10-3, the J call TRBJ2-7, with D tentatively TRBD2 (6 bases). This CDR3 is 11 amino acids long. Trimming cost V 7 bases and J 3 bases, with 7 bases left between them. CDR1 and CDR2 (germline): ENHRY, SYGVKD. CDR3 sequence (DNA): TGTGCCATCACGGAGGGCTACGAGCAGTACTTC. Translating it yields CAITEGYEQYF.

The genes are TRBV3-1 and TRBJ2-4; D may match TRBD1 or TRBD2 (5 bases each). The last part of the DNA fits TRBJ2-7 better; the J call may be wrong. CDR3 size: 17 residues. CDR1 and CDR2 from the germline V gene are LGHDT and YNNKEL (reference sequence). This chain's CDR3 is CASSQAPMGGGSGEQYF. DNA of the CDR3: TGTGCCAGCAGCCAAGCCCCGATGGGTGGGGGATCCGGCGAGCAGTACTTC.

The chain employs TRBV5-1 and TRBJ2-2; weak D call: TRBD2 (5 bases). V was shortened by 0 bases and J by 5 bases, with 11 bases between the two germline ends. In germline, CDR1 is SGHRS, CDR2 YFSETQ. This CDR3 has 15 amino acids. The CDR3 loop is CASSLDSGRTGELFF. The CDR3 DNA sequence: TGCGCCAGCAGCTTGGACTCGGGGAGAACCGGGGAGCTGTTTTTT.

The table lists this clonotype with a few counts. This CDR3 is CSARDNRQGYSPLHF. Written as DNA, the CDR3 is TGCAGTGCTAGAGATAATCGGCAGGGGTACTCACCCCTCCACTTT. The chain employs TRBV20-1 and TRBJ1-6; TRBD1 is a possible D gene (6 bases). The CDR3 loop spans 15 amino acids. With 0 bases removed from V and 10 bases from J, the gap between germline ends came to 16 bases. CDR1 is DFQATT, CDR2 SNEGSKA, per germline (reference sequence).

This clonotype showed up just a few times. V gene TRBV6-2 or TRBV6-3 combines with J gene TRBJ2-1; no clear D gene. The V gene's germline CDR1 is MNHEY and CDR2 SVGEGT. CDR3 size: 11 residues. With 8 bases removed from V and 4 bases from J, the gap between germline ends came to 6 bases. In nucleotides, the CDR3 is TGTGCCAGCGCTAGATACAATGAGCAGTTCTTC. This sequence encodes CASARYNEQFF.

The chain employs TRBV3-1 and TRBJ1-5; no reliable D call. The CDR3 consists of 14 residues. V was trimmed by 1 base and J by 3 bases, leaving 7 bases between them. Germline V gene lookup returns CDR1 LGHDT and CDR2 YNNKEL (reference sequence). The CDR3 is CASSQAGNNQPQHF. CDR3 DNA sequence: TGTGCCAGCAGCCAAGCCGGGAACAATCAGCCCCAGCATTTT.

Only a few counts were recorded for this clonotype. The rearrangement links TRBV28 to TRBJ2-2; the match to TRBD1 covers 7 bases. The CDR3 totals 22 residues. V lost 10 bases, J lost 1 base, and 30 bases stayed unmatched. Germline V gene lookup returns CDR1 MDHEN and CDR2 SYDVKM. CDR3 sequence: CAKPRGRRKSTGDTGNTGELFF. The DNA for the CDR3 is TGTGCCAAACCCCGGGGACGCAGGAAATCAACAGGGGACACTGGGAACACCGGGGAGCTGTTTTTT.

CDR3 in amino acids: CAISESGLNNEQFF. The CDR3 DNA reads as TGTGCCATCAGTGAGTCTGGACTCAACAATGAGCAGTTCTTC. The V and J genes are TRBV10-3 and TRBJ2-1, with D possibly TRBD2 on 5 matching bases. Trimming shortened V by 0 bases and J by 5 bases, and 8 bases separated the two germline ends. The CDR3 runs 14 residues. Germline values: CDR1 ENHRY, CDR2 SYGVKD.

This chain links TRBV20-1 with TRBJ1-5; D is possibly TRBD1 (5 bases). This CDR3 has 15 residues. CDR1 and CDR2 (germline): DFQATT, SNEGSKA (reference sequence). V shed 6 bases and J shed 0 bases, with 15 bases lying between them. CDR3 in amino acids: CSATIIDSSNQPQHF. The DNA of the CDR3 is TGCAGTGCAACCATCATCGACAGTAGCAATCAGCCCCAGCATTTT.

V and J are TRBV19 and TRBJ2-2; D remains ambiguous. The CDR3 covers 14 residues. CDR1 and CDR2 from the germline V gene are LNHDA and SQIVND (reference sequence). V was clipped by 1 base and J by 1 base, with 4 bases between them. CDR3 residues: CASSIGLNTGELFF. The CDR3 bases are TGTGCCAGTAGTATAGGACTGAACACCGGGGAGCTGTTTTTT.

This clonotype was found many times. This chain connects TRBV6-4 to TRBJ2-1; TRBD1 agrees at 8 bases. Germline assignment: CDR1 MRHNA and CDR2 SNTAGT. The V gene end was trimmed by 8 bases and the J gene end by 3 bases; junction bases not matched to a gene: 6. The CDR3 has 14 residues. The CDR3 spells CASSGQGGYNEQFF. CDR3 bases: TGTGCCAGCTCTGGACAGGGCGGCTACAATGAGCAGTTCTTC.

Comment on this clonotype: A much larger clone sits a single nucleotide away, making a read error possible. The rearrangement uses TRBV28 and TRBJ2-7; 7 bases match TRBD2. The germline CDR1 and CDR2 sequences are MDHEN and SYDVKM. J lost 7 bases, V lost 8 bases, and 11 bases had no gene match. This CDR3 region has 13 residues. This chain's CDR3 is CASHPGDYTEQYF. CDR3 sequence (DNA): TGTGCCAGCCACCCGGGGGACTATACTGAGCAGTACTTC.

The chain recombines TRBV2 with TRBJ1-1, with TRBD1 as a possible D gene (5 bases). V was cut by 4 bases and J by 4 bases, with 7 bases left in between. Per germline, CDR1 SNHLY and CDR2 FYNNEI. The CDR3 length is 12 residues. The CDR3 here is CASSVRATEAFF. The CDR3 coding sequence is TGTGCCAGCAGTGTCAGGGCCACTGAAGCTTTCTTT.

This clonotype came up once. A much bigger clone sits one base away, suggesting this may be a read error. J is TRBJ2-5 and V is TRBV28, with a tentative D call TRBD1 (6 bases). Germline values: CDR1 MDHEN, CDR2 SYDVKM. CDR3 size: 13 residues. V was shortened by 6 bases and J by 4 bases, with 12 bases between the two germline ends. The CDR3 coding sequence is TGTGCCAGCAGAAATACAGGGTTAGAGACCCAGTACTTC. This gives the protein CASRNTGLETQYF.

V is TRBV5-6 and J is TRBJ2-7; D may be TRBD2 (6 bases). Germline V gene data show CDR1 as SGHDT and CDR2 as YYEEEE. The CDR3 spans 13 residues. The V and J ends lost 4 bases and 1 base respectively, with 9 bases between them. In DNA form, the CDR3 reads TGTGCCAGCAGCACGACTAGGTCCTACGAGCAGTACTTC. Its translation: CASSTTRSYEQYF.

This sequence joins TRBV20-1 and TRBJ1-1; D not resolved. The V gene's germline CDR1 is DFQATT and CDR2 SNEGSKA (reference sequence). This CDR3 is built from 14 residues. Trimming pared 5 bases from V and 3 bases from J, leaving 16 bases between. For the CDR3, the DNA is TGCAGTGCTGCCGATCGGACTGCTTACACTGAAGCTTTCTTT. This encodes CSAADRTAYTEAFF.

Turning to this clonotype: A much larger clone lies a single base off, so this may be a read error. The chain uses TRBV18 and TRBJ2-7; 8 nucleotides match TRBD1. CDR3 length: 14 residues. Unmatched junction bases numbered 8, after V lost 3 bases and J lost 7 bases. Germline lookup yields CDR1 KGHSH and CDR2 LQKENI. The CDR3 nucleotides read TGTGCCAGCTCACCTCAGGACAGGGCCGGTGAGCAGTACTTC. It translates to CASSPQDRAGEQYF. Complete variable domain (other parts from reference TRBV18 and TRBJ2-7): NAGVMQNPRHLVRRRGQEARLRCSPMKGHSHVYWYRQLPEEGLKFMVYLQKENIIDESGMPKERFSAEFPKEGPSILRIQQVVRGDSAAYFCASSPQDRAGEQYFGPGTRLTVT.

In this sample, this clonotype turned up once. The rearrangement joins TRBV7-9 to TRBJ2-6, with D perhaps TRBD2 (5 bases). The germline V and J ends were trimmed by 1 base and 0 bases, with 10 bases remaining between them. CDR3 length: 17 amino acids. Per germline, CDR1 SEHNR and CDR2 FQNEAQ (reference sequence). The CDR3: CASSLGVRGSGANVLTF. The CDR3 DNA reads as TGTGCCAGCAGCTTAGGCGTTCGGGGCTCTGGGGCCAACGTCCTGACTTTC.